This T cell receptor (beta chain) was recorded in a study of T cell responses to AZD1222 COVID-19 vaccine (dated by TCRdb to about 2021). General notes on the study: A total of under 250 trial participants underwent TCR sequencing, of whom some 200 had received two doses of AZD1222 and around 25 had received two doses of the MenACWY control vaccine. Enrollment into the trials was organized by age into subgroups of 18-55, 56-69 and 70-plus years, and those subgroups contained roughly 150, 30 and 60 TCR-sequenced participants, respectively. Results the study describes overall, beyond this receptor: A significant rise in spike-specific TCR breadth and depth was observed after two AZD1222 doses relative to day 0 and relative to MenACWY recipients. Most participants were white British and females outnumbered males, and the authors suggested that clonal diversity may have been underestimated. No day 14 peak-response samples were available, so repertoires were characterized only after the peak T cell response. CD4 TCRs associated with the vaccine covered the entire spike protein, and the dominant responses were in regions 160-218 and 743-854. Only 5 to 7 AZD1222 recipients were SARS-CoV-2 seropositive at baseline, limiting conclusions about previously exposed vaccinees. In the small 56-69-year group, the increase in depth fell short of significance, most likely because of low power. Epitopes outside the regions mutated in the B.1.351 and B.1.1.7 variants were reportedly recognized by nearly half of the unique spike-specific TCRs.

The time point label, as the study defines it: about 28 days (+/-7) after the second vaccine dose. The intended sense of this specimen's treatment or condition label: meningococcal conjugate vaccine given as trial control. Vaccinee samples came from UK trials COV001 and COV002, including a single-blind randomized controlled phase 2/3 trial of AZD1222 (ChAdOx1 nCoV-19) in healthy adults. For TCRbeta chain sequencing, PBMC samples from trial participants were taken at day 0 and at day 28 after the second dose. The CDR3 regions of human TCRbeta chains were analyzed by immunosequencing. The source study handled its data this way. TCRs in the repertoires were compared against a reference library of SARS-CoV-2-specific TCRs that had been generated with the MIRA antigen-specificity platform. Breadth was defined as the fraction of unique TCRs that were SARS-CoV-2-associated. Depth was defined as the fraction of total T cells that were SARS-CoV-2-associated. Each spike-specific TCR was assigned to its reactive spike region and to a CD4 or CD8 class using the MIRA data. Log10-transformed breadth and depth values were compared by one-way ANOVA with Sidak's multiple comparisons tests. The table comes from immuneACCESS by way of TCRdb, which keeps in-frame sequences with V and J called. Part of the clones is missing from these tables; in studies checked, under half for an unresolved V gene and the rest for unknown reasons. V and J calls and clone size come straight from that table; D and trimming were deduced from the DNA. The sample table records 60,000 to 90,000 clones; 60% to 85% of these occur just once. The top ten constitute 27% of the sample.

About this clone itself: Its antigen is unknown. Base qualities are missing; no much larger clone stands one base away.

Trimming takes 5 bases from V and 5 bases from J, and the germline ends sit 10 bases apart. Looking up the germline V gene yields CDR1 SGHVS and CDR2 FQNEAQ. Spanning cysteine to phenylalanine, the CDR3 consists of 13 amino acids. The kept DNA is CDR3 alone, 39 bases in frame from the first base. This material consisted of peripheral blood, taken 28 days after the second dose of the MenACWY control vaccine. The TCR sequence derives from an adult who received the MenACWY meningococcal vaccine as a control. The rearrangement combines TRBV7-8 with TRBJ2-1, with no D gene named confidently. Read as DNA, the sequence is TGTGCCAGCAGCGAGTACGTAAACAATGAGCAGTTCTTC. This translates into CASSEYVNNEQFF.